This T cell receptor (beta chain) was sequenced in a study of T cell responses to AZD1222 COVID-19 vaccine. Study-wide context: Some second doses came at about 4 weeks and others at about 12 weeks; these were pooled.

Some clones are missing from TCRdb's copy, which holds only in-frame ones; the method was immunoSEQ multiplex PCR. The sample records about 97,000 clones, approximately 86% being singletons. There are 15 residues in the CDR3. V shed 4 bases and J 5 bases; nucleotides not matched to a gene: 5. The germline gives CDR1 SGHVS, CDR2 FNYEAQ. The source of this sequence is an adult in good health. Sequences were derived from peripheral blood, sampled on day 0 of AZD1222 vaccination. The chain combines TRBV7-6 with TRBJ2-5; 12 nucleotides match TRBD1. CDR3 DNA sequence: TGTGCCAGCAGCTCGGGACAGGGGGCCAGGGAGACCCAGTACTTC. It is translated as CASSSGQGARETQYF.